Listed below are T cell receptor beta chains from one sample, sequenced in a study of response to subunit inactivated influenza vaccine. TCRdb recomputed calls from the RT-PCR reads with MiXCR, one row per CDR3 protein. The sample lists hundreds of thousands of distinct CDR3 sequences; approximately 10% were seen once. These sequences were also reported in another study, on T cells expressing NK-cell markers.

This sample comprised PBMCs from blood, obtained on the day of vaccination. The origin of the receptors is a man aged 45-65 years who received an inactivated influenza vaccine. CDR3s leave out the opening cysteine and the closing phenylalanine or tryptophan.

j_call v_call cdr3_aa
TRBJ1-1 TRBV20-1 SVPSSINTEAF
TRBJ1-4 TRBV12-3/TRBV12-4 ASSLGAQLNEKLF
TRBJ1-2 TRBV7-9 ASSFIAGGDGGYT
TRBJ2-7 TRBV10-3 AIPPGPSPFQYEQY
TRBJ2-2 TRBV27 ASSLILGMNTGELF
TRBJ1-2 TRBV28 ASNPSVTSHGYT
TRBJ2-2 TRBV6-1 ASSRTTTGTGELF
TRBJ2-4 TRBV12-3/TRBV12-4 ASSLGRILEY
TRBJ2-3 TRBV6-7 ASSSREREKYTQY
TRBJ1-3 TRBV30 AWRRERGNTIY
TRBJ2-5 TRBV15 ATSRDSSKETQY
TRBJ2-2 TRBV7-8 ASSLATSGVNTGELF
TRBJ2-3 TRBV7-9 ASSLKQLGRGDTQY
TRBJ2-6 TRBV7-2 ASSPTGQGANVLT
TRBJ2-7 TRBV15 ATSRGGQGREQY
TRBJ2-4 TRBV7-9 ASSPVALAKNIQY
TRBJ2-5 TRBV20-1 SARWADDQETQY
TRBJ2-3 TRBV4-3 ASSQDSGQGSDTQY
TRBJ2-3 TRBV29-1 SVAGAGVTDTQY
TRBJ2-5 TRBV24-1 ATSDSGPIQETQY
TRBJ2-1 TRBV20-1 SAGRLAPPYNEQF
TRBJ2-2 TRBV5-1 ASSLGGQGTSGELF
TRBJ2-1 TRBV15 ATSILNSGEQF
TRBJ2-1 TRBV12-3/TRBV12-4 ASSLMTSGINEQF
TRBJ2-7 TRBV30 AWSVMRYPQGGEQY
TRBJ2-3 TRBV10-3 AISEEGEFTDTQY
TRBJ1-2 TRBV12-3/TRBV12-4 ASRRGSENYGYT
TRBJ2-6 TRBV12-3/TRBV12-4 ASSYGPSGANVLT
TRBJ2-7 TRBV20-1 SAPRVGPYEQY
TRBJ2-2 TRBV27 ASSFGLAANTGELF
TRBJ2-2 TRBV25-1 ASSMGIAGLFSGELF
TRBJ2-3 TRBV5-6 ASSLASFVWQY
TRBJ1-2 TRBV27 ASKLEGAGYGYT
TRBJ2-1 TRBV7-2 ASSSTQYNEQF
TRBJ2-7 TRBV20-1 SANRVSYEQY
TRBJ2-5 TRBV7-9 ASSASLAGVETQY
TRBJ2-7 TRBV12-3/TRBV12-4 ASTLSGGVSYEQY
TRBJ2-3 TRBV10-3 AISESPASGTDTQY
TRBJ2-7 TRBV7-9 ASSLTYLSYEQY
TRBJ2-7 TRBV6-1 ASRFGDSRRNEQY
TRBJ2-5 TRBV29-1 SVEKHSQETQY
TRBJ2-3 TRBV6-5 ASSYGETDTQY
TRBJ2-7 TRBV6-1 ASSPDRGVTYEQY
TRBJ1-2 TRBV10-3 AISPLQGDHGYT
TRBJ2-3 TRBV3-1 ASSAYVATDTQY
TRBJ2-7 TRBV3-1 ASSRGEGYEQY
TRBJ2-5 TRBV29-1 SADGVQETQY
TRBJ2-7 TRBV25-1 ASSTGFSYEQY
TRBJ1-6 TRBV3-1 ASSQQSSYNSPLH
TRBJ2-1 TRBV2 ASSDLVKGNEQF
TRBJ1-1 TRBV15 ATSRGGRITEAF